The following is a T cell receptor (beta chain) sequence with its context. Its target is not known. This sample is part of a study of beta chain features in type 1 diabetes. Sequenced material consisted of expressed TCRB transcripts (all of the isolated RNA was reverse transcribed). Some clones are missing from TCRdb's copy, which holds only in-frame ones; the method was immunoSEQ multiplex PCR. The repertoire holds fewer than 25,000 clones, with around 69% as singletons. Study-level points and caveats: TCRB CDR3 length was moderately but significantly reduced in all four CD4+ subsets of Type 1 diabetes patients.

The receptor comes from a man between 18 and 29 years old with type 1 diabetes. The sample was Tregs from blood.

The CDR3 DNA reads as TGCAGCGTTGCGGAAGGTGGACAAAGCTCCTACAATGAGCAGTTCTTC. This encodes CSVAEGGQSSYNEQFF. The chain has TRBV29-1 and TRBJ2-1; a possible D gene is TRBD1 (5 bases). The V end lost 4 bases, the J end lost 0 bases, and 16 bases lay between the germline ends. Germline V lookup: CDR1 SQVTM, CDR2 ANQGSEA. The length of the CDR3 is 16 residues.